This T cell receptor (beta chain) was observed in a study of neurological immune-mediated disorders. TCRdb used MiXCR to reprocess the 5' RACE reads, holding one entry per CDR3 protein. Of under 25,000 distinct CDR3 sequences listed, more than 2% were seen once; the top ten hold 4.5% to 7%. This clonotype was picked up many times. Antigen specificity is unknown. General study findings and limits: No CDR3 amino acid sequences recurred among expanded clones across subjects, suggesting private repertoires in all groups.

The J segment lost 4 bases and the V segment lost 2 bases, leaving 0 bases of the junction unmatched. Germline loops: CDR1 MGHRA, CDR2 YSYEKL. The CDR3 covers 13 residues. This sequence originates from a woman between 18 and 29 years old with multiple sclerosis. Input material: PBMCs. The chain uses TRBV4-1 and TRBJ2-3; 7 positions agree with TRBD1. The CDR3 nucleotides are TGCGCCAGCAGCCAAACAGGGGCAGATACGCAGTATTTT. Amino acid sequence: CASSQTGADTQYF.